Listed below are T cell receptor beta chains from one sample, sequenced in a study of regulatory T cells in long-lasting Graves disease. TCRdb re-analysed the multiplex PCR reads in MiXCR, keeping a single row per CDR3 protein. The sample contains hundreds of thousands of distinct CDR3 sequences, around 20% of which appear only once. The source material was peripheral blood mononuclear cells (PBMCs), sampled when the disease was refractory, from a patient treated with antithyroid drugs. The receptors here all came from a female donor with Graves disease. Each CDR3 is given with its conserved first and last residue. The D gene is left open where the match is weak. Not all rows give a size; the values are once, few, many and, for expanded clones, a class.

v_gene	abundance	d_gene	j_gene	CDR3nt	CDR3aa
TRBV5-1	few	TRBD1	TRBJ2-7	TGCGCCAGCAGCGTCGGACAGGGGTTTATGTACGAGCAGTACTTC	CASSVGQGFMYEQYF
TRBV2	many	-	TRBJ2-5	TGTGCCAGCAAGAGATGGGATTCCCAAGAGACCCAGTACTTC	CASKRWDSQETQYF
TRBV7-2	many	-	TRBJ2-7	TGTGCCAGCAGCACCTTGTGGGGAAGCAAGTACTACGAGCAGTACTTC	CASSTLWGSKYYEQYF
TRBV6-1	-	-	TRBJ2-1	TGTGCCAGCATGAGCGGTGAGCAGTTCTTC	CASMSGEQFF
TRBV5-1	-	TRBD2	TRBJ2-7	TGCGCCAGCAGCCCGATAGGTGGTGGGACTAGCGTAAAAATCACCTACGAGCAGTACTTC	CASSPIGGGTSVKITYEQYF
TRBV12-3/TRBV12-4	many	TRBD1	TRBJ1-4	TGTGCCAGCAGTTTTTCCGGGACAGCTAATGAAAAACTGTTTTTT	CASSFSGTANEKLFF
TRBV3-1	many	TRBD2	TRBJ2-7	TGTGCCAGCAGCCAAGATCCCCTGGGTAGCGGGAGACACGAGCAGTACTTC	CASSQDPLGSGRHEQYF
TRBV7-6	many	TRBD2	TRBJ2-7	TGTGCCAGCAGCTTAGCGCCTAGCGGGATCCAATACGAGCAGTACTTC	CASSLAPSGIQYEQYF
TRBV3-1	-	-	TRBJ2-7	TGTGCCAGCAGCCAGAGCCTAGTCTACGAGCAGTACTTC	CASSQSLVYEQYF
TRBV2	-	-	TRBJ2-1	TGTGTCAGCTTAGGACCTTACAATGAGCAGTTCTTC	CVSLGPYNEQFF
TRBV19	-	TRBD2	TRBJ2-1	TGTGCCAGTAGTATACCCGCGGGAGGACGGGGTGAGCAGTTCTTC	CASSIPAGGRGEQFF
TRBV6-1	few	TRBD1	TRBJ2-2	TGTGCCAGCTGGGTGGGACTTCTTTGGGACAGGGCGAACACCGGGGAGCTGTTTTTT	CASWVGLLWDRANTGELFF
TRBV6-2/TRBV6-3	few	-	TRBJ2-7	TGTGCCAGCAGCCCCCTAAGAGGGTTCGAGCAGTACTTC	CASSPLRGFEQYF
TRBV28	many	-	TRBJ2-4	TGTGCCACCTTGGACTACACAATAGCCAAAAACATTCAGTACTTC	CATLDYTIAKNIQYF
TRBV6-5	many	TRBD1	TRBJ1-1	TGTGCCAGCAGTTACGGGACAGGGGGCAGAGGCACTGAAGCTTTCTTT	CASSYGTGGRGTEAFF
TRBV2	-	-	TRBJ2-5	TGTGCCAGCAGCTTAGTCCCCGGGAGGACCCAGTACTTC	CASSLVPGRTQYF
TRBV12-3/TRBV12-4	few	-	TRBJ2-5	TGTGCCAGCAGTTTATCTAGGTGGGGGAGAGAGACCCAGTACTTC	CASSLSRWGRETQYF
TRBV2	many	TRBD2	TRBJ2-2	TGTGCCAGCAGTGAAGTTAGCGGGACGAACACCGGGGAGCTGTTTTTT	CASSEVSGTNTGELFF
TRBV6-4	many	-	TRBJ2-6	TGTGCCAGCAGTGATCACTCTGGGGCCAACGTCCTGACTTTC	CASSDHSGANVLTF
TRBV27	few	-	TRBJ2-5	TGTGCCAGCAGTTTGCTGAGCATCCCAGAGACCCAGTACTTC	CASSLLSIPETQYF
TRBV28	-	-	TRBJ1-1	TGTGCCAGCAGGCCCTGGGGACCTGAAGCTTTCTTT	CASRPWGPEAFF
TRBV3-1	many	-	TRBJ1-1	TGTGCCAGCAGCCAAGCAGGGAGGGACACTGAAGCTTTCTTT	CASSQAGRDTEAFF
TRBV7-8	many	-	TRBJ2-7	TGTGCCAGCAGCAGGACCTGGGACACGACCTACGAGCAGTACTTC	CASSRTWDTTYEQYF
TRBV18	many	TRBD1	TRBJ1-4	TGTGCCAGCTCACCAGGAGCGGGACAGGACGAAAAACTGTTTTTT	CASSPGAGQDEKLFF
TRBV7-2	-	TRBD2	TRBJ2-2	TGTGCCAGCAGCTCCCTCGCGACTAGCGGGAGGGTTAGCGTGACCGGGGAGCTGTTTTTT	CASSSLATSGRVSVTGELFF
TRBV11-2	many	-	TRBJ1-2	TGTGCCAGCAGCTTAGGAACAGTCGGCTACACCTTC	CASSLGTVGYTF
TRBV19	many	-	TRBJ2-7	TGTGCCAGTAGCCCCAGTGGGCGGAACTACGAGCAGTACTTC	CASSPSGRNYEQYF
TRBV29-1	few	TRBD1	TRBJ2-7	TGCAGCGTTGAAACCGGGACAGGGCAGGACGAGCAGTACTTC	CSVETGTGQDEQYF
TRBV19	-	-	TRBJ1-5	TGTGCCAGTAGTATAAGTGGGCAGTCCAATCAGCCCCAGCATTTT	CASSISGQSNQPQHF
TRBV7-2	many	-	TRBJ1-4	TGTGCCAGCAGCGCCACAGGTCCTGGTGAAAAACTGTTTTTT	CASSATGPGEKLFF
TRBV5-1	many	TRBD1	TRBJ2-7	TGCGCCAGCAGCAGGGGACAGGGCGCCTACGAGCAGTACTTC	CASSRGQGAYEQYF